The 17 T cell receptor beta chains in this list originate from one sample, sequenced in a study of T cell responses to AZD1222 COVID-19 vaccine. Sequencing used immunoSEQ multiplex PCR; TCRdb keeps in-frame clones, though not all of them. The table has around 100,000 clones, about 87% seen once; the top ten hold 3.5% to 4.5%. The sample consisted of peripheral blood, taken on day 0 of MenACWY control vaccination. These receptors came from an adult in good health.

This chain joins TRBV21-1 and TRBJ2-7; the D call TRBD1 from the table was never checked on the DNA. TRBV21-1 is given as a pseudogene. The CDR3 is 12 amino acids. CDR3 region: CASSQRGYEQYF. The CDR3 nucleotides read TGTGCCAGCAGCCAAAGGGGCTACGAGCAGTACTTC.

The chain employs TRBV4-1 and TRBJ2-7, with a tentative D call TRBD1 (6 bases). The CDR3 is made up of 13 amino acids. Trimming pared 3 bases from V and 4 bases from J, leaving 10 bases between. Germline assignment: CDR1 MGHRA and CDR2 YSYEKL. CDR3: CASSQVQGYEQYF. DNA of the CDR3: TGCGCCAGCAGCCAGGTACAGGGTTACGAGCAGTACTTC.

The rearrangement uses TRBV5-4 and TRBJ1-2; D unresolved. The V and J ends lost 0 bases and 1 base respectively, with 4 bases between them. Germline CDR1 is SGHNT and CDR2 is YYREEE (reference sequence). The CDR3 consists of 13 residues. The CDR3 loop is CASSLDSNYGYTF. CDR3 bases: TGTGCCAGCAGCTTGGACAGTAACTATGGCTACACCTTC.

This chain joins TRBV2 and TRBJ1-5; possibly TRBD1 for D (5 bases). Germline V gene sequence: CDR1 SNHLY, CDR2 FYNNEI. The CDR3 sequence is 15 residues long. Trimming left V 3 bases short and J 6 bases short, with 15 bases between. The CDR3 coding sequence is TGTGCCAGCAGTGATTGGGGCGGAAGGGTTCAGCCCCAGCATTTT. Protein sequence: CASSDWGGRVQPQHF.

This chain connects TRBV25-1 to TRBJ1-6; D gene ambiguous. The CDR3 is made up of 17 amino acids. Trimming cost V 2 bases and J 0 bases, with 11 bases left between them. Germline lookup yields CDR1 MGHDK and CDR2 SYGVNS. The CDR3 region is CASSEHGLSSYNSPLHF. DNA of the CDR3: TGTGCCAGCAGTGAACACGGCCTAAGCTCCTATAATTCACCCCTCCACTTT.

This rearrangement joins TRBV28 to TRBJ2-3; 7 nucleotides agree with TRBD1. The CDR3 has 14 amino acids. Germline V gene data show CDR1 as MDHEN and CDR2 as SYDVKM. V trimming: 2 bases; J trimming: 1 base; junction bases outside the gene matches: 0. The CDR3 here is CASSLGQGTDTQYF. In DNA, the CDR3 is TGTGCCAGCAGTTTAGGACAGGGCACAGATACGCAGTATTTT.

The rearrangement links TRBV27 to TRBJ2-1, with 11 bases that match TRBD2. V was clipped by 6 bases and J by 8 bases; unmatched bases: 6. Germline-derived CDR1 and CDR2 are MNHEY and SMNVEV (reference sequence). The CDR3 length is 14 residues. CDR3 bases: TGTGCCAGCAGACTTAGCGGGGGGGGACATGAGCAGTTCTTC. It codes for CASRLSGGGHEQFF.

The chain recombines TRBV29-1 with TRBJ1-2, with D unclear. Germline values: CDR1 SQVTM, CDR2 ANQGSEA. The CDR3 consists of 11 residues. V lost 1 base to trimming and J lost 8 bases, with 8 bases between them. CDR3 in DNA: TGCAGCGTTGAAGCCAGAGAAGGCTACACCTTC. It encodes CSVEAREGYTF.

This chain uses TRBV5-4 with TRBJ2-2, with D hard to call. Deletions cut 0 bases from V and 2 bases from J, with 11 bases between. The CDR3 has 16 amino acids. Looked up from germline, CDR1 is SGHNT and CDR2 is YYREEE (reference sequence). The CDR3 region is CASSLGSPQNTGELFF. Here the CDR3 DNA reads TGTGCCAGCAGCTTGGGTTCCCCACAAAACACCGGGGAGCTGTTTTTT.

The chain recombines TRBV9 with TRBJ1-2; D is perhaps TRBD1 (5 bases). V lost 6 bases and J lost 5, with 14 bases in between. Per germline, CDR1 SGDLS and CDR2 YYNGEE. The CDR3 is 13 residues long. CDR3 bases: TGTGCCAGCACCCGAGGGGTAGCATATGGCTACACCTTC. This gives the protein CASTRGVAYGYTF. Combining the CDR3 with reference TRBV9 and TRBJ1-2 gives the whole variable domain DSGVTQTPKHLITATGQRVTLRCSPRSGDLSVYWYQQSLDQGLQFLIQYYNGEERAKGNILERFSAQQFPDLHSELNLSSLELGDSALYFCASTRGVAYGYTFGSGTRLTVV.

The rearrangement joins TRBV10-3 to TRBJ1-5; D is ambiguous. V lost 2 bases to trimming and J lost 0 bases, with 11 bases between them. Germline V gene lookup returns CDR1 ENHRY and CDR2 SYGVKD. The CDR3 extends over 16 amino acids. This chain's CDR3 is CAISEMQQFSNQPQHF. DNA for the CDR3: TGTGCCATCAGTGAGATGCAACAGTTTAGCAATCAGCCCCAGCATTTT.

This chain connects TRBV4-1 to TRBJ2-2; 13 bases map to TRBD2. The CDR3 is made up of 20 amino acids. Trimming cost V 0 bases and J 7 bases; bases outside gene matches: 14. The germline CDR1 and CDR2 sequences are MGHRA and YSYEKL. CDR3 bases: TGCGCCAGCAGCCAAGATAGCACTAGCGGGGGGGCCGGTGCGAGCGGGGAGCTGTTTTTT. It is translated as CASSQDSTSGGAGASGELFF.

This chain joins TRBV7-9 and TRBJ1-1; D unresolved. CDR3 length: 12 residues. Trimming took off 5 bases at V and 1 base at J, with 5 bases between the two ends. The germline V gene encodes CDR1 SEHNR and CDR2 FQNEAQ (reference sequence). CDR3 DNA sequence: TGTGCCAGCAGCCTCACGAACACTGAAGCTTTCTTT. Protein sequence: CASSLTNTEAFF.

The gene calls are TRBV28 and TRBJ2-3, with D perhaps TRBD1 (6 bases). Trimming took 5 bases from V and 5 from J, leaving 20 bases between them. Germline CDR1 MDHEN, CDR2 SYDVKM. The CDR3 covers 16 residues. The CDR3 loop reads CASSARDKLKGDTQYF. CDR3 nucleotides: TGTGCCAGCAGTGCCCGGGACAAGTTGAAGGGAGATACGCAGTATTTT.

The rearrangement uses TRBV5-1 and TRBJ2-6; 7 bases agree with TRBD1. CDR3 length: 18 amino acids. Germline-derived CDR1 and CDR2 are SGHRS and YFSETQ. V shed 0 bases and J 0 bases; nucleotides not matched to a gene: 6. CDR3 sequence: CASSLGQGRASGANVLTF. In DNA, the CDR3 is TGCGCCAGCAGCTTGGGACAGGGAAGGGCCTCTGGGGCCAACGTCCTGACTTTC. Supplemented by reference TRBV5-1 and TRBJ2-6, the full variable domain reads KAGVTQTPRYLIKTRGQQVTLSCSPISGHRSVSWYQQTPGQGLQFLFEYFSETQRNKGNFPGRFSGRQFSNSRSEMNVSTLELGDSALYLCASSLGQGRASGANVLTFGAGSRLTVL.

The genes are TRBV5-4 and TRBJ2-2; 9 nucleotides align to TRBD2. V lost 3 bases and J lost 2; bases outside the gene matches: 5. There are 16 residues in the CDR3. The V gene's germline CDR1 is SGHNT and CDR2 YYREEE (reference sequence). CDR3 residues: CASSSETSGNTGELFF. The CDR3 nucleotides are TGTGCCAGCAGCTCCGAGACTAGCGGCAACACCGGGGAGCTGTTTTTT.

The gene calls are TRBV13 and TRBJ1-1; D is uncertain. The CDR3 extends over 14 amino acids. The germline CDR1 and CDR2 sequences are PRHDT and FYEKMQ (reference sequence). V was clipped by 3 bases and J by 4 bases, with 12 bases between them. The CDR3 DNA follows: TGTGCCAGCAGCTTCGGACGGGGAGGCACTGAAGCTTTCTTT. Its translation: CASSFGRGGTEAFF.